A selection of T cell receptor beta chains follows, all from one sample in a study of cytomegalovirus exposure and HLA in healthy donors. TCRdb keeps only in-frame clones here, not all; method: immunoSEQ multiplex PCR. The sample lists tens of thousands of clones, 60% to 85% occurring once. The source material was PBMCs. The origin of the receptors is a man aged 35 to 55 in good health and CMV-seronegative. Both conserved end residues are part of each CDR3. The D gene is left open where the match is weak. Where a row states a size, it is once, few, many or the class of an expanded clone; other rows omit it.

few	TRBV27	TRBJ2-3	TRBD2	CASVAGDSTDTQYF	TGTGCCAGCGTAGCGGGAGACAGCACAGATACGCAGTATTTT
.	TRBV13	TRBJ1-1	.	CASSFIQGEAFF	TGTGCCAGCAGCTTCATTCAGGGTGAAGCTTTCTTT
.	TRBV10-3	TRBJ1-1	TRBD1	CAISSTTFQGGTEAFF	TGTGCCATCAGTAGTACGACCTTCCAGGGGGGTACTGAAGCTTTCTTT
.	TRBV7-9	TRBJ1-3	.	CASSLAWLNTIYF	TGTGCCAGCAGCTTAGCGTGGCTTAACACCATATATTTT
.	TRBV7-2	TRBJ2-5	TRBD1	CASSSDRAQETQYF	TGTGCCAGCAGCTCCGACAGGGCCCAAGAGACCCAGTACTTC
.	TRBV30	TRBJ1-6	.	CAWRGGQAGDTHNSPLHF	TGTGCCTGGAGGGGGGGTCAGGCGGGGGACACCCATAATTCACCCCTCCACTTT
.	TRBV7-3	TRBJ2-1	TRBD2	CASSLNAGREEQFF	TGTGCCAGCAGCTTAAATGCAGGGAGGGAGGAGCAGTTCTTC
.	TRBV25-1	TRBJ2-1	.	CASSGAGSRNEQFF	TGTGCCAGCAGCGGCGCGGGATCTCGCAATGAGCAGTTCTTC
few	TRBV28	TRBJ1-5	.	CASSFSVGNQPQHF	TGTGCCAGCAGTTTTTCAGTGGGCAATCAGCCCCAGCATTTT
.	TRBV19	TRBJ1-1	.	CASSISISGSTTKAFF	TGTGCCAGTAGTATAAGTATAAGCGGCAGCACCACTAAAGCTTTCTTT
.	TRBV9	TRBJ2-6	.	CASGGGSGANGLTF	TGTGCCAGCGGGGGGGGCTCTGGGGCCAACGGCCTGACTTTC
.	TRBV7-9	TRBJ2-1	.	CASSLKAGRPDEQFF	TGTGCCAGCAGCTTAAAGGCGGGGAGGCCCGATGAGCAGTTCTTC
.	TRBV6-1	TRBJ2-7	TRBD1	CASSTGQGRSEQYF	TGTGCCAGCAGTACGGGACAGGGGCGCTCCGAGCAGTACTTC
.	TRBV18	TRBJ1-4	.	CASSPYRVTNEKLFF	TGTGCCAGCTCACCATACAGGGTGACTAATGAAAAACTGTTTTTT
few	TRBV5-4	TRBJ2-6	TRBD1	CASSQGQGLGANGLTF	TGTGCCAGCAGCCAAGGACAGGGCCTTGGGGCCAACGGCCTGACTTTC
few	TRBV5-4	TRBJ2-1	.	CASSLDRNEQFF	TGTGCCAGCAGCTTGGACCGGAATGAGCAGTTCTTC
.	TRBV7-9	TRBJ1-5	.	CASSLTGSSLGQDQPQHF	TGTGCCAGCAGCTTAACAGGGAGTTCTTTGGGGCAAGATCAGCCCCAGCATTTT
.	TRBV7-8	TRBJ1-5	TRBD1	CASSRTGMFQPQHF	TGTGCCAGCAGCAGGACAGGGATGTTTCAGCCCCAGCATTTT
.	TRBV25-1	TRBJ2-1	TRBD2	CASSMAGGTYNEQFF	TGTGCCAGCAGTATGGCGGGAGGAACCTACAATGAGCAGTTCTTC
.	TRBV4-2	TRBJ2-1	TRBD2	CASSQGTSEYNEQFF	TGTGCCAGCAGCCAAGGGACTAGCGAATACAATGAGCAGTTCTTC
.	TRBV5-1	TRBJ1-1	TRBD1	CASSPGTVSFMNTEAFF	TGCGCCAGCAGCCCCGGGACAGTCAGTTTTATGAACACTGAAGCTTTCTTT
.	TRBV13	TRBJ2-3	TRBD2	CASSPRLARGDTQYF	TGTGCCAGCAGCCCCCGACTAGCTCGGGGGGATACGCAGTATTTT
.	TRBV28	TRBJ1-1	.	CASQVTGNTEAFF	TGTGCCAGCCAGGTAACAGGGAACACTGAAGCTTTCTTT
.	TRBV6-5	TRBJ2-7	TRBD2	CASSPLAGGYEQYF	TGTGCCAGCAGTCCCCTAGCGGGAGGATACGAGCAGTACTTC
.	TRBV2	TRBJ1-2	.	CASSVSDNYGYTF	TGTGCCAGCAGTGTGTCAGATAACTATGGCTACACCTTC
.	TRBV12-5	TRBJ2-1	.	CASGLVVSVEQFF	TGTGCTAGTGGTTTGGTTGTCTCGGTCGAGCAGTTCTTC